These 19 T cell receptor beta chains originate from one sample sequenced in a study of PD-L1 blockade in urothelial cancer. This table comes from immunoSEQ multiplex PCR, and its TCRdb copy is limited to in-frame clones, with some not included. The sample contains approximately 39,000 clones, 85% of which appear only once. Time point indicated: pretreatment peripheral blood. Source: PBMCs, taken around atezolizumab (anti-PD-L1) treatment. The receptors originated from a man at least 80 years old with urothelial cancer.

This chain uses TRBV2 with TRBJ2-6; 9 nucleotides align to TRBD1. Germline V lookup: CDR1 SNHLY, CDR2 FYNNEI. V shed 6 bases and J 0 bases; nucleotides not matched to a gene: 6. The CDR3 consists of 17 residues. The chain's CDR3 is CASSPGTGPSGANVLTF. Here the CDR3 DNA reads TGTGCCAGCAGCCCCGGGACAGGGCCCTCTGGGGCCAACGTCCTGACTTTC.

This chain joins TRBV19 and TRBJ2-7; tentative D call: TRBD1 (6 bases). CDR1 and CDR2 (germline): LNHDA, SQIVND (reference sequence). The CDR3 consists of 13 residues. The V and J ends lost 5 bases and 6 bases respectively, with 14 bases between them. The CDR3 here is CASSARTVGEQYF. DNA for the CDR3: TGTGCCAGTAGTGCCAGGACAGTGGGCGAGCAGTACTTC.

The CDR3 DNA is TGCGCCAGCAGCCCAAACAGGGGACGATCCAAAAACATTCAGTACTTC. This translates into CASSPNRGRSKNIQYF. This sequence joins TRBV5-1 and TRBJ2-4, with 7 bases matching TRBD1. In germline, CDR1 is SGHRS, CDR2 YFSETQ. The J segment lost 2 bases and the V segment lost 4 bases, leaving 9 bases of the junction unmatched. CDR3 length: 16 amino acids.

The J gene is TRBJ2-2, the V gene TRBV5-1, with 10 bases identical to TRBD2. The CDR3 has 16 amino acids. Unmatched junction bases numbered 3, after V lost 3 bases and J lost 1 base. Germline loops: CDR1 SGHRS, CDR2 YFSETQ. The CDR3 region has the DNA TGCGCCAGCAGCTCCCGGACTAGCGGGAACACCGGGGAGCTGTTTTTT. Protein product: CASSSRTSGNTGELFF.

The chain carries TRBV12-5 and TRBJ2-7; 10 bases are shared with TRBD1. The length of the CDR3 is 13 residues. The ends lost 6 bases at V and 4 bases at J; junction bases unmatched: 3. Germline lookup yields CDR1 LGHNT and CDR2 FRNRAP. The chain's CDR3 is CASGGTGVYEQYF. CDR3 DNA sequence: TGTGCTAGTGGGGGGACAGGGGTTTACGAGCAGTACTTC.

This clone was picked up one time. This rearrangement joins TRBV11-3 to TRBJ2-1; no reliable D call. The V gene lost 4 bases and the J gene lost 2 bases, with 12 bases spanning the gap. The CDR3 totals 15 residues. Germline-derived CDR1 and CDR2 are SGHNT and YENEEA. In DNA, the CDR3 is TGTGCCAGCAGCTCCTTCGAAGCCCCCTACAATGAGCAGTTCTTC. Encoded protein: CASSSFEAPYNEQFF.

V and J are TRBV11-2 and TRBJ2-5; 11 bases map to TRBD2. The CDR3 consists of 18 residues. Trimming removed 4 bases from V and 5 bases from J; junction bases left unmatched: 15. Looked up from germline, CDR1 is SGHAT and CDR2 is FQNNGV. CDR3 in DNA: TGTGCCAGCAGCTCGCCTCGCGGTAGCGGGAGGGCGTGGGAGACCCAGTACTTC. Its translation is CASSSPRGSGRAWETQYF.

The V call is TRBV14, the J call TRBJ2-7, with TRBD1 as a possible D gene (6 bases). CDR3 length: 14 residues. Per the germline V gene, CDR1 is SGHDN and CDR2 is FVKESK. V dropped 1 base and J dropped 5 bases, with 12 bases sitting between them. The chain's CDR3 is CASSQGRGWDEQYF. DNA for the CDR3: TGTGCCAGCAGCCAAGGCAGGGGATGGGACGAGCAGTACTTC.

V usage is TRBV10-1 and J usage is TRBJ1-1; D remains unclear. Germline V gene lookup returns CDR1 WNHNN and CDR2 SYGVQD (reference sequence). Trimming removed 0 bases at V and 2 bases at J, with 4 bases between. The CDR3 extends over 13 amino acids. This CDR3 reads CASSESLNTEAFF. In DNA, the CDR3 is TGCGCCAGCAGTGAGTCTTTAAACACTGAAGCTTTCTTT.

The chain has TRBV28 and TRBJ2-7, with D possibly TRBD1 on 6 matching bases. The CDR3 totals 13 residues. Trimming shortened V by 3 bases and J by 6 bases, and 12 bases separated the two germline ends. Germline V gene sequence: CDR1 MDHEN, CDR2 SYDVKM. The CDR3 sequence is CASSFSVGGEQYF. The CDR3 bases are TGTGCCAGCAGTTTTTCGGTAGGGGGCGAGCAGTACTTC.

V gene TRBV9 combines with J gene TRBJ1-2; 11 bases line up with TRBD1. The CDR3 has 15 residues. Germline V gene data show CDR1 as SGDLS and CDR2 as YYNGEE. After removal of 3 bases from V and 4 bases from J, the junction contained 5 bases not matched to a gene. The CDR3: CASSGGTGGSYGYTF. The CDR3 nucleotides read TGTGCCAGCAGCGGCGGGACAGGGGGTTCCTATGGCTACACCTTC.

CDR3 DNA sequence: TGTGCCAGCAGCTTGGCGGGAAACACCATATATTTT. Translating it yields CASSLAGNTIYF. V is TRBV5-6 and J is TRBJ1-3; D call uncertain. Looked up from germline, CDR1 is SGHDT and CDR2 is YYEEEE. The V end was cut by 0 bases, the J end by 4 bases, with 2 bases between. The CDR3 consists of 12 residues.

The CDR3 nucleotides read TGTGCCAGCAGCTTACGCGGGGGCTCTAATGAAAAACTGTTTTTT. Protein sequence: CASSLRGGSNEKLFF. The V call is TRBV7-9, the J call TRBJ1-4; D might be TRBD1 (6 bases). Trimming removed 2 bases at V and 3 bases at J, with 10 bases between. Germline loops: CDR1 SEHNR, CDR2 FQNEAQ (reference sequence). The CDR3 is 15 amino acids.

This chain joins TRBV21-1 and TRBJ2-3; TRBD2 is the table's D call and was not checked against the DNA. TRBV21-1 is listed as a pseudogene. The CDR3 totals 20 residues. CDR3: CASTDVVGGRAGIGTDTQYF. In nucleotides, the CDR3 is TGTGCCAGCACCGACGTGGTGGGCGGGAGGGCGGGCATCGGCACAGATACGCAGTATTTT.

This clone was counted only a few times. This chain uses TRBV5-1 with TRBJ1-2, with unresolved D. V lost 1 base to trimming and J lost 6 bases, with 10 bases between them. From germline, CDR1 is SGHRS and CDR2 YFSETQ. This CDR3 contains 13 residues. CDR3 sequence reads: CASSLRGTDGYTF. Here the CDR3 DNA reads TGCGCCAGCAGCTTGCGAGGTACGGATGGCTACACCTTC.

This rearrangement joins TRBV4-1 to TRBJ2-2; 12 bases are a match to TRBD2. The V gene's germline CDR1 is MGHRA and CDR2 YSYEKL. The trim removed 4 bases at V and 0 bases at J, leaving 6 bases unmatched. The CDR3 length is 18 residues. The CDR3 loop reads CASSLAPSGRANTGELFF. In DNA form, the CDR3 reads TGCGCCAGCAGCCTGGCGCCTAGCGGGAGGGCGAACACCGGGGAGCTGTTTTTT.

The chain employs TRBV7-9 and TRBJ2-1, with 8 bases matching TRBD2. CDR1 SEHNR and CDR2 FQNEAQ come from the germline V gene (reference sequence). The CDR3 length is 16 residues. The ends lost 1 base at V and 5 bases at J; junction bases unmatched: 7. Here the CDR3 reads CASSLDSAGGNNEQFF. The CDR3 region has the DNA TGTGCCAGCAGCTTAGATTCGGCGGGAGGTAACAATGAGCAGTTCTTC.

The chain carries TRBV5-8 and TRBJ1-2, with TRBD1 as a possible D gene (6 bases). Germline values: CDR1 SGHTS, CDR2 YDEGEE. The CDR3 runs to 14 residues. V lost 4 bases, J lost 4 bases, and 14 bases lay in between. The CDR3 is CASSLRGSVYGYTF. CDR3 DNA: TGTGCCAGCAGCCTCAGGGGTTCCGTCTATGGCTACACCTTC.

This clone was picked up one time. The V gene is TRBV27, the J gene TRBJ2-7; 8 bases agree with TRBD2. Germline V gives CDR1 MNHEY, CDR2 SMNVEV (reference sequence). This CDR3 region has 14 residues. Trimming took 6 bases from V and 0 from J; bases not matched to a gene: 4. CDR3 nucleotide sequence: TGTGCCAGCAGCAAACTAGCGGCCTCCTACGAGCAGTACTTC. It encodes CASSKLAASYEQYF.